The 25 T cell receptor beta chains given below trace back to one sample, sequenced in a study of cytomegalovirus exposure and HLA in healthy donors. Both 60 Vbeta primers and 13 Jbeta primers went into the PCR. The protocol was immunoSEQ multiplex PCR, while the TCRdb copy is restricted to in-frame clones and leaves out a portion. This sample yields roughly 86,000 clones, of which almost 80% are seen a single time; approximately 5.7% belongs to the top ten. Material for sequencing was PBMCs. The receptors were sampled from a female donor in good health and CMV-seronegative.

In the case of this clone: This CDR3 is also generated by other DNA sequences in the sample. The CDR3 nucleotides read TGTGCCAGCAGCCCCGGGACAGGGGGCAATCAGCCCCAGCATTTT. Translating gives CASSPGTGGNQPQHF. The rearrangement uses TRBV6-5 and TRBJ1-5; 10 nucleotides align to TRBD1. J was trimmed by 2 bases and V by 6 bases; bases with no gene match: 4. The CDR3 is 15 amino acids. Germline V gives CDR1 MNHEY, CDR2 SVGAGI.

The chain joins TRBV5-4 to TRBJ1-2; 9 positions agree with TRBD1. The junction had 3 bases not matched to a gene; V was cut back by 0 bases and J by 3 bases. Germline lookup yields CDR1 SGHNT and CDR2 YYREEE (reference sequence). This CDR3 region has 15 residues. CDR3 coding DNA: TGTGCCAGCAGCTTGGATACAGGGGGCCACTATGGCTACACCTTC. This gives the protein CASSLDTGGHYGYTF.

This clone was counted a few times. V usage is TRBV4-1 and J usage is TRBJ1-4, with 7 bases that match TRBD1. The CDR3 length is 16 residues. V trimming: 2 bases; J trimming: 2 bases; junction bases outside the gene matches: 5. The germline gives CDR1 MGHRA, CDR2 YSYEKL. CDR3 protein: CASSQRQGPTNEKLFF. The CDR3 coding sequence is TGCGCCAGCAGCCAAAGACAGGGCCCGACTAATGAAAAACTGTTTTTT.

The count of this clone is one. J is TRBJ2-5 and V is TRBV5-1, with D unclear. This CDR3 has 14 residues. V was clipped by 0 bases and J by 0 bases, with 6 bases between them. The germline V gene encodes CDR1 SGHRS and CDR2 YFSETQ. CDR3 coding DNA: TGCGCCAGCAGCTTGGAATATCACCAAGAGACCCAGTACTTC. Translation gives CASSLEYHQETQYF.

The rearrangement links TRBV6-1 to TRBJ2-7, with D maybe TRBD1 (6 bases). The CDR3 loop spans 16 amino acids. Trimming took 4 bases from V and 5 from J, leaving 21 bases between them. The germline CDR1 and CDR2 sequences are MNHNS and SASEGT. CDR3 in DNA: TGTGCCAGCAGTGGAGCCGCGGCTCAGGGGCTCAACGAGCAGTACTTC. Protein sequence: CASSGAAAQGLNEQYF.

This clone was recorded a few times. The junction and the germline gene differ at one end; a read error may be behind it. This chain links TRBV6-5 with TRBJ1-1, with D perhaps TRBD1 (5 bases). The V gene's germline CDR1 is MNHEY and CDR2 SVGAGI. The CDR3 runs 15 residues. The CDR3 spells CASRYSRTPNPEAFF. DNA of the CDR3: TGTGCCAGCCGTTACTCGCGGACACCGAACCCTGAAGCTTTCTTT.

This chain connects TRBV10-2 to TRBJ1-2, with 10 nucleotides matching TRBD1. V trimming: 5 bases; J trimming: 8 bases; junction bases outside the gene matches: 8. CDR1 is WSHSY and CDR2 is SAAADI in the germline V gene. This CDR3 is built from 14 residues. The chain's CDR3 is CASSPGTGVGGYTF. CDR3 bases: TGCGCCAGCAGTCCCGGGACAGGGGTGGGGGGCTACACCTTC.

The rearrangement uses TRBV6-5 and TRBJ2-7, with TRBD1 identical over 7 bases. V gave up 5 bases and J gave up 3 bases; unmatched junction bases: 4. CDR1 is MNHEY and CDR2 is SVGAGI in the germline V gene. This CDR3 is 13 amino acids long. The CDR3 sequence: CASSAGTVYEQYF. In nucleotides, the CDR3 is TGTGCCAGCAGTGCCGGGACAGTCTACGAGCAGTACTTC.

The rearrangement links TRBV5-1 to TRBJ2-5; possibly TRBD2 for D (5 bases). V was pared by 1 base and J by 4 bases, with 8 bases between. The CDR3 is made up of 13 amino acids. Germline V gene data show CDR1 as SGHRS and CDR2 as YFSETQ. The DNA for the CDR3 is TGCGCCAGCAGCTTGAGTCTAGCAGAGACCCAGTACTTC. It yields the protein CASSLSLAETQYF.

In nucleotides, the CDR3 is TGTGCCAGCAGCCTTGTCACTAACCGCAATGAGCAGTTCTTC. Amino acids: CASSLVTNRNEQFF. The chain carries TRBV13 and TRBJ2-1; no definite D call. The CDR3 sequence is 14 residues long. Germline V lookup: CDR1 PRHDT, CDR2 FYEKMQ (reference sequence). Trimming shortened V by 5 bases and J by 6 bases, and 14 bases separated the two germline ends.

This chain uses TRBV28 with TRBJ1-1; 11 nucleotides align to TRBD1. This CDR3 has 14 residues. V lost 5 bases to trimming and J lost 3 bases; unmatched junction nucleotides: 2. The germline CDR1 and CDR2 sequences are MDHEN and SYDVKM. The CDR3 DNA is TGTGCCAGCAGTGGACAGGGGGCTGACACTGAAGCTTTCTTT. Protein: CASSGQGADTEAFF.

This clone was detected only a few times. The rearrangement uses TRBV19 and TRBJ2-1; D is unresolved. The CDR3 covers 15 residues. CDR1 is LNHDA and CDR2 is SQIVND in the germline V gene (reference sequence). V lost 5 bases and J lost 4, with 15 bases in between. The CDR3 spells CASSQNIMSYNEQFF. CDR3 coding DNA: TGTGCCAGTAGTCAAAACATCATGTCATACAATGAGCAGTTCTTC. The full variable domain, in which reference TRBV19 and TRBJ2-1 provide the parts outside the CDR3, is DGGITQSPKYLFRKEGQNVTLSCEQNLNHDAMYWYRQDPGQGLRLIYYSQIVNDFQKGDIAEGYSVSREKKESFPLTVTSAQKNPTAFYLCASSQNIMSYNEQFFGPGTRLTVL.

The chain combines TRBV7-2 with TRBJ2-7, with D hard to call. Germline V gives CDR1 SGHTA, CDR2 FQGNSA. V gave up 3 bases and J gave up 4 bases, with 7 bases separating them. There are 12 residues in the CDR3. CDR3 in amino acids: CASSFSPYEQYF. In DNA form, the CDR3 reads TGTGCCAGCAGCTTCAGTCCGTACGAGCAGTACTTC.

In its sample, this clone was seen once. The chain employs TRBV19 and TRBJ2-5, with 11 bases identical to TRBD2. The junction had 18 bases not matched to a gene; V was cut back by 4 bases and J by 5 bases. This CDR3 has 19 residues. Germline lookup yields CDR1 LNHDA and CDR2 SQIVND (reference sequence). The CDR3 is CASSTRGVLAGGRMETQYF. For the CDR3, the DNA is TGTGCCAGTAGTACCCGAGGGGTGCTAGCGGGAGGCAGGATGGAGACCCAGTACTTC.

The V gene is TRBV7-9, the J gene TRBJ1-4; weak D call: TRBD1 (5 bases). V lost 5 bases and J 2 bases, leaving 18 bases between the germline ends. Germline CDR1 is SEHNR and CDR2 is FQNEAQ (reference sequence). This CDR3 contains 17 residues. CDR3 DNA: TGTGCCAGCAGCCATTCTGGACACTTCGGGACTAATGAAAAACTGTTTTTT. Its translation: CASSHSGHFGTNEKLFF.

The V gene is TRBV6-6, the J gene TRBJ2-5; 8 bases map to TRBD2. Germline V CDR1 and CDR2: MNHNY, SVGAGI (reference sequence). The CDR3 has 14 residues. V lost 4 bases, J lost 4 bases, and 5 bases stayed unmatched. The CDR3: CASSFGLAGETQYF. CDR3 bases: TGTGCCAGCAGTTTTGGACTAGCTGGAGAGACCCAGTACTTC.

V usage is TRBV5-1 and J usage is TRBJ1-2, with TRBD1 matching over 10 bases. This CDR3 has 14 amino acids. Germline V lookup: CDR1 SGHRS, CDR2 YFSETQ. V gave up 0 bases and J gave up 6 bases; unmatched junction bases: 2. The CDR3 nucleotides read TGCGCCAGCAGCTTGGTAGGGACAGGGGATGGCTACACCTTC. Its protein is CASSLVGTGDGYTF.

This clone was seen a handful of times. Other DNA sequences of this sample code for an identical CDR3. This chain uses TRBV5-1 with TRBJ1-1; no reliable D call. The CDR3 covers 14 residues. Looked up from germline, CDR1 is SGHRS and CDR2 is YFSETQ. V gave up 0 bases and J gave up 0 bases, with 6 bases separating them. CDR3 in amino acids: CASSLDSMNTEAFF. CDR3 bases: TGCGCCAGCAGCTTGGACAGCATGAACACTGAAGCTTTCTTT.

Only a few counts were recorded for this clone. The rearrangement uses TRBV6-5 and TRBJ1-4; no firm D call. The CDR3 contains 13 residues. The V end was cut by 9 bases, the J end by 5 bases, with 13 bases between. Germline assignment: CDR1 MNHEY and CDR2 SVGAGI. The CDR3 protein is CASSPRGNEKLFF. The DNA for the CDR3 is TGTGCCAGTAGTCCCCGAGGGAATGAAAAACTGTTTTTT.

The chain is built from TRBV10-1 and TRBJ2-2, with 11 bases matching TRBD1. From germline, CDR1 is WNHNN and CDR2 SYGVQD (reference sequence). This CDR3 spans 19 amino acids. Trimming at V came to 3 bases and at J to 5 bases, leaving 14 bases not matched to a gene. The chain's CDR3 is CASSEKDRGLMGWTGELFF. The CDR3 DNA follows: TGCGCCAGCAGTGAAAAGGACAGGGGGCTAATGGGGTGGACCGGGGAGCTGTTTTTT.

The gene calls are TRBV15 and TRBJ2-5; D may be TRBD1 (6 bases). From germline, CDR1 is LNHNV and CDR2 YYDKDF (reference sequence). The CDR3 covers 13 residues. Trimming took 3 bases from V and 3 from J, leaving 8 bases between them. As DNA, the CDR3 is TGTGCCACCAGCAGGAGACAGGAAGAGACCCAGTACTTC. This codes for CATSRRQEETQYF.

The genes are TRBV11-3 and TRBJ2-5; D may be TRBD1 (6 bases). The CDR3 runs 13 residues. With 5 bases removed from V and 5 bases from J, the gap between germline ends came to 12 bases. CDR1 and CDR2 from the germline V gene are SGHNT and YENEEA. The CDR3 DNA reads TGTGCCAGCAGCAAACAGGGAAGCGAGACCCAGTACTTC. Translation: CASSKQGSETQYF.

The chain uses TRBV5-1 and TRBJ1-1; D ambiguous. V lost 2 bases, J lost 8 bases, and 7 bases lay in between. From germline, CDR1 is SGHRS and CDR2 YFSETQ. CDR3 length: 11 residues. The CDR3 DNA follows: TGCGCCAGCAGCTTAGGAGGAGAAGCTTTCTTT. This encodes CASSLGGEAFF.

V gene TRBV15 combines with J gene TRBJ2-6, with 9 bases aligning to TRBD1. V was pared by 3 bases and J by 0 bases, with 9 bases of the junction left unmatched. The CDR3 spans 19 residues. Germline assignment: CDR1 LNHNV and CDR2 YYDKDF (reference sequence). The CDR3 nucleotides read TGTGCCACCAGCAGCTTACCCGGGACAGGGAGCTCTGGGGCCAACGTCCTGACTTTC. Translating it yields CATSSLPGTGSSGANVLTF.

CDR3 protein: CASSLHDGDTEAFF. In nucleotides, the CDR3 is TGTGCCAGCAGCTTACACGACGGGGACACTGAAGCTTTCTTT. The chain recombines TRBV7-9 with TRBJ1-1; D is undetermined. Germline loops: CDR1 SEHNR, CDR2 FQNEAQ (reference sequence). Trimming pared 2 bases from V and 3 bases from J, leaving 10 bases between. There are 14 residues in the CDR3.